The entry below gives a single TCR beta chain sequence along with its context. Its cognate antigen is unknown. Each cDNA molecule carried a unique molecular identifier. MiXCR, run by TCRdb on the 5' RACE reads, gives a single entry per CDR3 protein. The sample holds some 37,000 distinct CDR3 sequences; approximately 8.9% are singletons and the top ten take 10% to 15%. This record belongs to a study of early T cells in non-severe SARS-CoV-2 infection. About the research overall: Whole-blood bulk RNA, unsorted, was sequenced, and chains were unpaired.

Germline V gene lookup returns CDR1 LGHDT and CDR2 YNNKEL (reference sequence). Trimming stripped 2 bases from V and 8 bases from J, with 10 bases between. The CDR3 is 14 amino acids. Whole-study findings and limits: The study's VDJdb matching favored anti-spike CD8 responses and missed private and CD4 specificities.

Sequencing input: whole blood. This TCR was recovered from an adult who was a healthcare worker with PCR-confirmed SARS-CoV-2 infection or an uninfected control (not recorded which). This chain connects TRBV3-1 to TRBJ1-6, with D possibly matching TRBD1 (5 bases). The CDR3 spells CASSQQGYYSPLHF. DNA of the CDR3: TGTGCCAGCAGCCAACAGGGTTATTATTCACCCCTCCACTTT.